This T cell receptor (beta chain) was recovered during a study of T-cell reconstitution after alpha-beta-depleted transplantation in children. This clonotype was recorded many times. Antigen unknown. The J segment lost 2 bases and the V segment lost 3 bases, leaving 10 bases of the junction unmatched. Germline V gives CDR1 SGHAT, CDR2 FQNNGV. The length of the CDR3 is 18 residues. The TCRbeta library incorporated unique molecular identifiers. TCRdb reprocessed the PCR reads via MiXCR and lists one record per CDR3 protein. In the table there are approximately 15,000 distinct CDR3 sequences, about 8% of which are singletons. Study-wide results and limits: From surviving recipient T cells and thymic progenitors came the high day-60 TCRbeta diversity observed in some patients. Two months or so post-transplant, alpha-beta T cells reportedly derived from several hundred expanded graft clones. A year had passed since transplant, and T-cell counts and diversity by then came mostly from newly produced T cells.

Here the sequenced sample was PBMCs, mostly from graft donor cells, taken 60 days after TCRalphabeta/CD19-depleted stem cell transplant. This TCR was sampled from a boy under two years old who had a stem cell transplant for Wiskott-Aldrich syndrome, so the T cells may come from the graft donor. The chain is built from TRBV11-2 and TRBJ2-3; 11 bases fit TRBD2. The CDR3: CASSFIKTSGGHTDTQYF. The DNA of the CDR3 is TGTGCCAGCAGCTTTATAAAAACTAGCGGGGGACACACAGATACGCAGTATTTT.